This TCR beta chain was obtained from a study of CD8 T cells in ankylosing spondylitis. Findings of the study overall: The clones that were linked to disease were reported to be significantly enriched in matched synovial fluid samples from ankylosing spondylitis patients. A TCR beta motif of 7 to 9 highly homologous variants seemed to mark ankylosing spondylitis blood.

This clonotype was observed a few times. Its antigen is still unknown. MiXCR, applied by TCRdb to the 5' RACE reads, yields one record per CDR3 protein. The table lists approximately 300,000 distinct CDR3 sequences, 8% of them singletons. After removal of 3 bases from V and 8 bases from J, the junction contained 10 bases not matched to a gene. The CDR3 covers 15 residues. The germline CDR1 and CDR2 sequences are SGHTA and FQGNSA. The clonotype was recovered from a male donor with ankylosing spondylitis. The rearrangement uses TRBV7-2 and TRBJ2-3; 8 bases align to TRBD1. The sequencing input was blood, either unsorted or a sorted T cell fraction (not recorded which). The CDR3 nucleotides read TGTGCCAGCAGCTTGGACAGGGCCTTCACGGGTACGCAGTATTTT. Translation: CASSLDRAFTGTQYF.